This T cell receptor (beta chain) was obtained from a study of cytomegalovirus exposure and HLA in healthy donors. The PCR used 60 Vbeta and 13 Jbeta primers. Data came from immunoSEQ multiplex PCR; TCRdb stores just in-frame clones and leaves some out. The profile shows some 110,000 clones, about 61% of them singletons. As for this clone: The target antigen is unknown.

Study-wide points: Per a prior analysis, the majority of TCR beta V segments were productive roughly 90% or roughly 30% of the time. It was only CMV serostatus that was available as immune exposure information. In a later analysis, HLA-associated TCR beta chains were more clonally expanded than equally common others. HLA restriction was apparent for most CMV-associated TCR beta chains in a later analysis.

Sequenced input: PBMCs. This TCR was recovered from a woman aged 25 to 39 in good health and CMV-seronegative.

The CDR3 DNA is TGTGCCAGCTCACGGGGACAGGGGTGGAACACTGAAGCTTTCTTT. This translates into CASSRGQGWNTEAFF. This chain connects TRBV18 to TRBJ1-1, with TRBD1 matching 10 bases. The CDR3 totals 15 residues. Germline CDR1 is KGHSH and CDR2 is LQKENI. The J segment lost 1 base and the V segment lost 4 bases, leaving 3 bases of the junction unmatched.